This TCR beta chain was found in a study of OX40 agonist ivuxolimab in advanced cancers. About the study: Males comprised about 78% of the group, whose mean age was about 60 years (range 23 to 79).

Germline assignment: CDR1 SGDLS and CDR2 YYNGEE. The length of the CDR3 is 15 residues. Worth noting for this clone: Its antigen is unidentified.

Patients were ruled out by autoimmune disease history or systemic immunosuppression. Clones were sequenced by immunoSEQ multiplex PCR, and TCRdb holds only the in-frame ones, with some missing. The profile shows around 51,000 clones, around 73% of them singletons. Findings and limits, study-wide: The expanded peripheral T cells' antigen specificity was not determined.

The chain links TRBV9 to TRBJ2-5; 9 nucleotides agree with TRBD1. The DNA end is a closer match to TRBJ2-7, so the J assignment may be wrong. Here the sequenced sample was CD4+ or CD8+ T cells sorted from blood, taken in a trial of the OX40 agonist ivuxolimab. The receptor was derived from an adult with an advanced solid tumor such as melanoma, head and neck, liver or kidney cancer. Written as DNA, the CDR3 is TGTGCCAGCAGCGTAGTAGGGACAGGGTCCGCCGAGCAGTACTTC. The encoded protein is CASSVVGTGSAEQYF.